The 20 T cell receptor beta chains in this list originate from one sample, sequenced in a study of T cell responses to AZD1222 COVID-19 vaccine. Using immunoSEQ multiplex PCR, the repertoire was profiled, and TCRdb retains in-frame clones only, with some absent. The sample includes 130,000 to 150,000 clones, around 94% seen only once; the top ten take around 12%. The material sequenced was peripheral blood, taken after recovery from COVID-19. The receptor source for this set is an adult who had recovered from COVID-19.

The V call is TRBV29-1, the J call TRBJ1-2; D perhaps matches TRBD1 (6 bases). The CDR3 is 14 residues long. Germline V gene lookup returns CDR1 SQVTM and CDR2 ANQGSEA. V lost 8 bases and J 8 bases, leaving 24 bases between the germline ends. The DNA for the CDR3 is TGCAGCCCAGTTCAGGGGAGCGGGTCGGAAGGCTACACCTTC. Encoded protein: CSPVQGSGSEGYTF. Complete variable domain (other parts from reference TRBV29-1 and TRBJ1-2): SAVISQKPSRDICQRGTSLTIQCQVDSQVTMMFWYRQQPGQSLTLIATANQGSEATYESGFVIDKFPISRPNLTFSTLTVSNMSPEDSSIYLCSPVQGSGSEGYTFGSGTRLTVV.

The chain uses TRBV27 and TRBJ1-1, with D maybe TRBD1 (6 bases). The V gene lost 8 bases and the J gene lost 3 bases, with 13 bases spanning the gap. The length of the CDR3 is 13 residues. The germline gives CDR1 MNHEY, CDR2 SMNVEV (reference sequence). The CDR3: CASGRGADTEAFF. As DNA, the CDR3 is TGTGCCAGCGGGAGGGGGGCCGACACTGAAGCTTTCTTT.

This sequence joins TRBV11-2 and TRBJ2-7; 7 positions agree with TRBD2. The germline CDR1 and CDR2 sequences are SGHAT and FQNNGV. The CDR3 loop spans 14 amino acids. The V gene end was trimmed by 3 bases and the J gene end by 3 bases; junction bases not matched to a gene: 5. The CDR3 loop is CASSFVRELYEQYF. As DNA, the CDR3 is TGTGCCAGCAGCTTTGTGCGGGAGCTCTACGAGCAGTACTTC.

This chain links TRBV2 with TRBJ1-5; 11 bases fit TRBD1. The trim removed 6 bases at V and 6 bases at J, leaving 7 bases unmatched. This CDR3 spans 15 amino acids. Germline assignment: CDR1 SNHLY and CDR2 FYNNEI. The CDR3 sequence: CASRPGQGASQPQHF. The CDR3 coding sequence is TGTGCCAGCAGGCCCGGACAGGGGGCTAGTCAGCCCCAGCATTTT.

This clone has a single count. The gene calls are TRBV11-2 and TRBJ2-4, with D perhaps matching TRBD2 (5 bases). V was shortened by 2 bases and J by 8 bases, with 13 bases between the two germline ends. The CDR3 has 14 residues. Germline V gene lookup returns CDR1 SGHAT and CDR2 FQNNGV. Here the CDR3 DNA reads TGTGCCAGCAGCTTAATACGGGGAGTGGACATTCAGTACTTC. Its translation is CASSLIRGVDIQYF.

The V call is TRBV7-9, the J call TRBJ2-7; D gene uncertain. Germline-derived CDR1 and CDR2 are SEHNR and FQNEAQ (reference sequence). V dropped 5 bases and J dropped 2 bases, with 7 bases sitting between them. The CDR3 is 12 residues long. CDR3 in amino acids: CASSVGTYEQYF. Written as DNA, the CDR3 is TGTGCCAGCAGCGTTGGGACCTACGAGCAGTACTTC.

The rearrangement joins TRBV2 to TRBJ2-4; D possibly corresponds to TRBD2 (6 bases). Germline V lookup: CDR1 SNHLY, CDR2 FYNNEI. This CDR3 spans 16 amino acids. V lost 4 bases and J lost 6, with 19 bases in between. The chain's CDR3 is CASSVLVGSSGNIQYF. The CDR3 DNA follows: TGTGCCAGCAGTGTATTGGTCGGGAGTTCCGGAAACATTCAGTACTTC.

A single count supports this clone. The rearrangement joins TRBV12-3 or TRBV12-4 to TRBJ2-7; 8 nucleotides match TRBD2. The CDR3 has 13 residues. The V segment lost 4 bases and the J segment 3 bases; nucleotides outside the gene matches: 2. CDR3 loop: CASSSRGGYEQYF. CDR3 in DNA: TGTGCCAGCAGTTCCCGGGGGGGCTACGAGCAGTACTTC.

The chain links TRBV7-2 to TRBJ2-7; 7 bases agree with TRBD1. V shed 0 bases and J 2 bases; nucleotides not matched to a gene: 4. CDR1 and CDR2 from the germline V gene are SGHTA and FQGNSA. This CDR3 is built from 15 residues. The CDR3 coding sequence is TGTGCCAGCAGCTTAGCTCCGACAGGGCCCTACGAGCAGTACTTC. It encodes CASSLAPTGPYEQYF.

The chain carries TRBV28 and TRBJ1-4; D unclear. Germline assignment: CDR1 MDHEN and CDR2 SYDVKM. CDR3 length equals 13 residues. This CDR3 reads CVASGQTNEKLFF. In DNA, the CDR3 is TGTGTCGCCTCGGGTCAGACTAATGAAAAACTGTTTTTT.

This chain uses TRBV9 with TRBJ1-5; D remains ambiguous. The CDR3 is 13 amino acids. V gave up 1 base and J gave up 6 bases, with 8 bases separating them. Germline CDR1 and CDR2: SGDLS and YYNGEE. Here the CDR3 reads CASSVSTAQPQHF. The DNA for the CDR3 is TGTGCCAGCAGCGTAAGCACGGCTCAGCCCCAGCATTTT. The entire variable domain, with the rest obtained from reference TRBV9 and TRBJ1-5, is as follows: DSGVTQTPKHLITATGQRVTLRCSPRSGDLSVYWYQQSLDQGLQFLIQYYNGEERAKGNILERFSAQQFPDLHSELNLSSLELGDSALYFCASSVSTAQPQHFGDGTRLSIL.

The rearrangement uses TRBV11-2 and TRBJ2-7; weak D call: TRBD1 (6 bases). Trimming pared 2 bases from V and 0 bases from J, leaving 17 bases between. CDR3 length: 17 amino acids. CDR1 and CDR2 (germline): SGHAT, FQNNGV. CDR3 protein: CASSLNNLGQISYEQYF. CDR3 coding DNA: TGTGCCAGCAGCTTAAATAATCTGGGACAAATCTCCTACGAGCAGTACTTC.

With respect to this clone: The conserved phenylalanine or tryptophan is not found at the CDR3 terminus, so this likely reflects a read error. The DNA is omitted, as the CDR3 cannot be located on it reliably, and the CDR3 follows TCRdb's listing. The V and J genes are TRBV7-3 and TRBJ2-7; TRBD2 reflects the table's D call only, with no check against the DNA. From its first to its last residue, the CDR3 has 10 amino acids. Germline values: CDR1 SGHTA, CDR2 FQGTGA. The CDR3 here is CASRKGTHYL.

This clone appeared once. The chain combines TRBV9 with TRBJ1-2; D may be TRBD1 (6 bases). The V and J ends lost 3 bases and 3 bases respectively, with 12 bases between them. CDR3 length equals 14 residues. Germline loops: CDR1 SGDLS, CDR2 YYNGEE. CDR3 region: CASSASTGYYGYTF. CDR3 coding DNA: TGTGCCAGCAGCGCGTCGACAGGATACTATGGCTACACCTTC.

The chain has TRBV9 and TRBJ2-1; TRBD1 is a possible D gene (7 bases). In germline, CDR1 is SGDLS, CDR2 YYNGEE. Trimming left V 3 bases short and J 4 bases short, with 23 bases between. This CDR3 region has 18 residues. The CDR3 nucleotides are TGTGCCAGCAGCGAGGGACATTCAGGGGGGCCTTTATACAATGAGCAGTTCTTC. This translates into CASSEGHSGGPLYNEQFF.

This chain uses TRBV6-5 with TRBJ1-1; no clear D. CDR1 MNHEY and CDR2 SVGAGI come from the germline V gene. V was pared by 2 bases and J by 10 bases, with 17 bases between. The CDR3 runs 14 residues. CDR3 loop: CASSYTPTDKVAFF. CDR3 DNA: TGTGCCAGCAGTTACACTCCGACCGACAAGGTAGCTTTCTTT.

V is TRBV9 and J is TRBJ1-3; D unclear. The V end lost 0 bases, the J end lost 0 bases, and 10 bases lay between the germline ends. Germline CDR1 is SGDLS and CDR2 is YYNGEE. This CDR3 spans 16 amino acids. The CDR3 sequence: CASSVGEGYSGNTIYF. DNA of the CDR3: TGTGCCAGCAGCGTAGGGGAAGGCTACTCTGGAAACACCATATATTTT. Full variable domain (outside the CDR3, taken from reference TRBV9 and TRBJ1-3): DSGVTQTPKHLITATGQRVTLRCSPRSGDLSVYWYQQSLDQGLQFLIQYYNGEERAKGNILERFSAQQFPDLHSELNLSSLELGDSALYFCASSVGEGYSGNTIYFGEGSWLTVV.

As DNA, the CDR3 is TGTGCCATCGGCTCGACTAGCGGGAGCACAGATACGCAGTATTTT. As protein: CAIGSTSGSTDTQYF. This chain joins TRBV10-3 and TRBJ2-3; 10 bases are a match to TRBD2. The CDR3 runs 15 residues. Germline V gives CDR1 ENHRY, CDR2 SYGVKD. With 8 bases clipped from V and 0 bases from J, the junction kept 5 bases outside the gene matches.

J is TRBJ2-1 and V is TRBV24-1; weak D call: TRBD1 (6 bases). The CDR3 contains 18 residues. Germline CDR1 KGHDR, CDR2 SFDVKD. Trimming stripped 4 bases from V and 6 bases from J, with 24 bases between. In nucleotides, the CDR3 is TGTGCCACCAGTGAGTCCACAGGGAGCCCTAATCGGTTCAATGAGCAGTTCTTC. Translated: CATSESTGSPNRFNEQFF.

This chain links TRBV18 with TRBJ2-3, with D maybe TRBD2 (5 bases). The CDR3 sequence is 16 residues long. Trimming took 1 base from V and 6 from J, leaving 17 bases between them. CDR1 KGHSH and CDR2 LQKENI come from the germline V gene. CDR3 sequence reads: CASSPRGATLRDTQYF. The CDR3 DNA follows: TGTGCCAGCTCACCACGGGGAGCCACCCTCCGCGATACGCAGTATTTT.